This TCR beta chain appears in the sequencing data of a study of T cells after yellow fever vaccination. Study-wide results and caveats: Across the CD4 and CD8 compartments, a small share of clonotypes was present in both.

TCRdb redid the calling of the 5' RACE reads with MiXCR, one entry per CDR3 protein. The repertoire consists of about 260,000 distinct CDR3 sequences, with over 10% occurring once and the leading ten covering about 0.54%. Ten or more counts support this clonotype. Its matching antigen is unknown. The CDR3 spans 13 residues. From germline, CDR1 is SGHRS and CDR2 YFSETQ. V lost 2 bases to trimming and J lost 3 bases, with 6 bases between them. The receptor comes from a man between 25 and 39 years old who received the YFV17D yellow fever vaccine. The sample in question was CD4+ T cells sorted from PBMCs, obtained 45 days after the yellow fever booster vaccination. The chain employs TRBV5-1 and TRBJ2-1; the D is unclear. CDR3 region: CASSLRRYNEQFF. The DNA of the CDR3 is TGCGCCAGCAGCTTAAGGCGCTACAATGAGCAGTTCTTC.